The 24 T cell receptor beta chains in this list originate from one sample, sequenced in a study of OX40 agonist ivuxolimab in advanced cancers. TCRdb's copy holds only in-frame clones and misses some; the assay was immunoSEQ multiplex PCR. The sample lists tens of thousands of clones; more than 75% were seen once. The sequences come from CD4+ or CD8+ T cells sorted from blood, collected in a trial of the OX40 agonist ivuxolimab. These receptors all stem from an adult with an advanced solid tumor such as melanoma, head and neck, liver or kidney cancer.

This chain joins TRBV19 and TRBJ1-5; no reliable D call. Trimming took off 3 bases at V and 7 bases at J, with 19 bases between the two ends. Germline loops: CDR1 LNHDA, CDR2 SQIVND (reference sequence). This CDR3 is 16 amino acids long. The CDR3 protein is CASSIVEAGGLQPQHF. Here the CDR3 DNA reads TGTGCCAGTAGTATCGTCGAGGCGGGTGGACTCCAGCCCCAGCATTTT.

This chain joins TRBV6-5 and TRBJ1-1, with TRBD1 matching 7 bases. Trimming cost V 5 bases and J 6 bases; bases outside gene matches: 12. CDR1 MNHEY and CDR2 SVGAGI come from the germline V gene. This CDR3 comprises 15 residues. The CDR3 DNA sequence: TGTGCCAGCAGTGCGACAGGGTTCGACCTCTCTGAAGCTTTCTTT. Its translation is CASSATGFDLSEAFF.

This chain links TRBV9 with TRBJ2-7; D tentatively reads TRBD1 or TRBD2 (6 bases each). Trimming took 2 bases from V and 0 from J, leaving 9 bases between them. The CDR3 length is 14 residues. Germline V gene lookup returns CDR1 SGDLS and CDR2 YYNGEE. This CDR3 is CASSVRGDSYEQYF. For the CDR3, the DNA is TGTGCCAGCAGCGTTAGGGGGGACTCCTACGAGCAGTACTTC.

The J gene is TRBJ2-2, the V gene TRBV11-2; 10 bases are shared with TRBD2. Unmatched junction bases numbered 2, after V lost 1 base and J lost 6 bases. The length of the CDR3 is 15 residues. The germline V gene has CDR1 SGHAT and CDR2 FQNNGV. The CDR3 nucleotides read TGTGCCAGCAGCTTAGCTAGCGGGAGTTCCGGGGAGCTGTTTTTT. Protein sequence: CASSLASGSSGELFF. Together with reference TRBV11-2 and TRBJ2-2, the CDR3 gives the full variable domain: EAGVAQSPRYKIIEKRQSVAFWCNPISGHATLYWYQQILGQGPKLLIQFQNNGVVDDSQLPKDRFSAERLKGVDSTLKIQPAKLEDSAVYLCASSLASGSSGELFFGEGSRLTVL.

The sample holds one count of this clone. The chain recombines TRBV6-1 with TRBJ2-3; tentatively, D is TRBD1 or TRBD2 (5 bases each). CDR3 length: 15 amino acids. V was clipped by 2 bases and J by 6 bases, with 15 bases between them. Germline lookup yields CDR1 MNHNS and CDR2 SASEGT. The CDR3 reads CASSEFAGRRDTQYF. The CDR3 region has the DNA TGTGCCAGCAGTGAATTTGCAGGGCGGAGGGATACGCAGTATTTT.

The chain carries TRBV7-8 and TRBJ1-6; D gene uncertain. The CDR3 is made up of 13 amino acids. V was clipped by 2 bases and J by 11 bases, with 10 bases between them. The germline V gene encodes CDR1 SGHVS and CDR2 FQNEAQ. CDR3 bases: TGTGCCAGCAGCTTAATAGGGCCACCACCCCTCCACTTT. It specifies CASSLIGPPPLHF.

This chain joins TRBV6-5 and TRBJ2-1; 8 bases line up with TRBD2. The junction had 1 base not matched to a gene; V was cut back by 2 bases and J by 7 bases. The CDR3 is made up of 13 amino acids. CDR1 and CDR2 from the germline V gene are MNHEY and SVGAGI. In nucleotides, the CDR3 is TGTGCCAGCAGTTACGGGACTAGTAATGAGCAGTTCTTC. It encodes CASSYGTSNEQFF.

The V and J genes are TRBV27 and TRBJ2-4; 7 bases are shared with TRBD1. The length of the CDR3 is 17 residues. V shed 5 bases, J shed 2 bases, and the junction held 12 bases outside the gene matches. Germline CDR1 reads MNHEY; CDR2 reads SMNVEV (reference sequence). For the CDR3, the DNA is TGTGCCAGCAGTCTACGACAGGGCCCTTTACCCAAAAACATTCAGTACTTC. Its protein is CASSLRQGPLPKNIQYF.

The chain has TRBV19 and TRBJ1-5, with a possible D match to TRBD1 (5 bases). CDR1 LNHDA and CDR2 SQIVND come from the germline V gene (reference sequence). CDR3 length: 19 residues. The ends were cut back, 4 bases at V and 0 bases at J, with 22 bases in the middle. CDR3 region: CASSNPPRGRADSNQPQHF. The CDR3 coding sequence is TGTGCCAGTAGTAACCCACCTCGGGGGAGGGCGGATAGCAATCAGCCCCAGCATTTT. Drawing the rest from reference TRBV19 and TRBJ1-5, the complete variable domain is DGGITQSPKYLFRKEGQNVTLSCEQNLNHDAMYWYRQDPGQGLRLIYYSQIVNDFQKGDIAEGYSVSREKKESFPLTVTSAQKNPTAFYLCASSNPPRGRADSNQPQHFGDGTRLSIL.

CDR3 sequence: CASSVGGPPIYEQYF. CDR3 bases: TGTGCCAGCAGCGTAGGGGGGCCGCCCATTTACGAGCAGTACTTC. The chain is built from TRBV9 and TRBJ2-7; D perhaps matches TRBD1 (6 bases). The germline gives CDR1 SGDLS, CDR2 YYNGEE. The germline V and J ends were trimmed by 0 bases and 4 bases, with 14 bases remaining between them. The CDR3 extends over 15 amino acids.

The V and J genes are TRBV5-8 and TRBJ2-7; weak D call: TRBD2 (5 bases). Germline values: CDR1 SGHTS, CDR2 YDEGEE. With 6 bases removed from V and 4 bases from J, the gap between germline ends came to 11 bases. The CDR3 runs 12 residues. This CDR3 is CASTPGGYEQYF. The CDR3 nucleotides are TGTGCCAGCACCCCAGGCGGGTACGAGCAGTACTTC.

V gene TRBV7-2 combines with J gene TRBJ1-4; D uncertain. The CDR3 runs to 17 residues. Per germline, CDR1 SGHTA and CDR2 FQGNSA. The germline V and J ends were trimmed by 5 bases and 0 bases, with 16 bases remaining between them. Here the CDR3 DNA reads TGTGCCAGCAGCCCGGGCCCCTCGAGGCCAACTAATGAAAAACTGTTTTTT. It translates to CASSPGPSRPTNEKLFF.

DNA of the CDR3: TGTGCCAGCAGCCAAGGAGCGGGACCCTCCTACGAGCAGTACTTC. Its protein is CASSQGAGPSYEQYF. The chain has TRBV14 and TRBJ2-7; 7 bases match TRBD2. The V gene end was trimmed by 1 base and the J gene end by 0 bases; junction bases not matched to a gene: 3. The CDR3 runs 15 residues. Germline CDR1 SGHDN, CDR2 FVKESK.

This clone was recorded only once. CDR3 coding DNA: TGTGCCAGCAGCGTTGGAGACAGCGATACCGGGGAGCTGTTTTTT. It codes for CASSVGDSDTGELFF. The chain recombines TRBV9 with TRBJ2-2; a weak D match, TRBD1 (5 bases). Between the trimmed V and J ends, which lost 2 bases and 5 bases, there was a span of 13 bases. The CDR3 loop spans 15 amino acids. Germline assignment: CDR1 SGDLS and CDR2 YYNGEE.

The rearrangement joins TRBV29-1 to TRBJ1-2; the match to TRBD1 covers 7 bases. The germline gives CDR1 SQVTM, CDR2 ANQGSEA. This CDR3 region has 15 residues. Trimming removed 0 bases from V and 4 bases from J; junction bases left unmatched: 8. The CDR3 DNA is TGCAGCGTTGAAGAGTGGCGACAGGGCCTCTATGGCTACACCTTC. Amino acids: CSVEEWRQGLYGYTF.

V and J are TRBV5-8 and TRBJ2-7, with no clear D. This CDR3 has 15 residues. Per germline, CDR1 SGHTS and CDR2 YDEGEE. Trimming pared 2 bases from V and 2 bases from J, leaving 14 bases between. The CDR3 reads CASSLVVYGAYEQYF. Here the CDR3 DNA reads TGTGCCAGCAGCTTAGTGGTTTACGGCGCCTACGAGCAGTACTTC.

This chain links TRBV29-1 with TRBJ2-7; possibly TRBD1 or TRBD2 for D (5 bases each). Germline CDR1 reads SQVTM; CDR2 reads ANQGSEA. The CDR3 covers 13 residues. Trimming shortened V by 7 bases and J by 7 bases, and 20 bases separated the two germline ends. CDR3 sequence: CSARDAEFWEQYF. The CDR3 nucleotides are TGCAGCGCCCGGGACGCTGAGTTCTGGGAGCAGTACTTC.

The V gene is TRBV9, the J gene TRBJ2-3; D might be TRBD2 (5 bases). The germline gives CDR1 SGDLS, CDR2 YYNGEE. The V end was cut by 3 bases, the J end by 0 bases, with 14 bases between. The CDR3 is 16 amino acids. CDR3 amino acids: CASSGRTDFSTDTQYF. CDR3 nucleotides: TGTGCCAGCAGCGGAAGGACGGACTTTAGCACAGATACGCAGTATTTT.

The chain links TRBV30 to TRBJ1-5; D is unresolved. V lost 5 bases, J lost 7 bases, and 15 bases lay in between. Per the germline V gene, CDR1 is GTSNPN and CDR2 is SVGIG (reference sequence). This CDR3 has 13 amino acids. CDR3 sequence reads: CAWSPYGVQPQHF. DNA of the CDR3: TGTGCCTGGTCGCCGTATGGGGTACAGCCCCAGCATTTT.

The J gene is TRBJ1-5, the V gene TRBV6-5, with TRBD1 as a possible D gene (6 bases). The CDR3 has 15 residues. V was pared by 2 bases and J by 3 bases, with 11 bases between. Germline loops: CDR1 MNHEY, CDR2 SVGAGI. CDR3: CASSYRDISNQPQHF. The CDR3 DNA is TGTGCCAGCAGTTACCGGGACATTTCCAATCAGCCCCAGCATTTT.

V is TRBV9 and J is TRBJ2-1; tentative D call: TRBD2 (6 bases). CDR3 size: 15 residues. Germline CDR1 and CDR2: SGDLS and YYNGEE. Between the trimmed V and J ends, which lost 0 bases and 3 bases, there was a span of 10 bases. The CDR3, as DNA: TGTGCCAGCAGCGTAGCGGGAGTTGACTACAATGAGCAGTTCTTC. Its translation is CASSVAGVDYNEQFF.

This chain uses TRBV27 with TRBJ1-4; 8 nucleotides align to TRBD1. Germline trimming cut 5 bases from V and 10 bases from J; bases unmatched to any gene: 9. The CDR3 covers 14 residues. In germline, CDR1 is MNHEY, CDR2 SMNVEV (reference sequence). The CDR3 DNA sequence: TGTGCCAGCAGTCTGGGACAGGAAAACACAAAACTGTTTTTT. Translating it yields CASSLGQENTKLFF.

The CDR3 reads CASSVDSDIQRTGYTF. The CDR3 bases are TGTGCCAGCAGCGTAGATTCTGACATCCAACGAACGGGCTACACCTTC. The V call is TRBV9, the J call TRBJ1-2, with D hard to call. The ends were cut back, 0 bases at V and 8 bases at J, with 20 bases in the middle. Germline V gene sequence: CDR1 SGDLS, CDR2 YYNGEE. The length of the CDR3 is 16 residues.

This chain connects TRBV11-3 to TRBJ2-3; D possibly corresponds to TRBD2 (6 bases). Trimming removed 3 bases at V and 0 bases at J, with 10 bases between. The CDR3 length is 15 residues. Germline assignment: CDR1 SGHNT and CDR2 YENEEA. This CDR3 is CASSLGLTSTDTQYF. CDR3 nucleotides: TGTGCCAGCAGCTTGGGACTGACTAGCACAGATACGCAGTATTTT.